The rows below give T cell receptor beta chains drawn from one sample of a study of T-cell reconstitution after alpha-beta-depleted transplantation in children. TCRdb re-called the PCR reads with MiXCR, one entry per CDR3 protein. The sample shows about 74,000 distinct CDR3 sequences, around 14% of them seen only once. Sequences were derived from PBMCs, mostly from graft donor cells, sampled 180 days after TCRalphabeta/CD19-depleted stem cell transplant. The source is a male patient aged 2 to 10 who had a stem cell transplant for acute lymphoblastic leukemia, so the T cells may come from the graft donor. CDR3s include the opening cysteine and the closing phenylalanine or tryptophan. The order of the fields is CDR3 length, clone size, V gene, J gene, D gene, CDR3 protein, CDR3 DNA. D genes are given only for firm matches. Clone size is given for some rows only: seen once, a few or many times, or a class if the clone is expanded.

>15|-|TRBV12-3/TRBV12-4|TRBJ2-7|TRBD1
CASSRDRGLTYEQYF
TGTGCCAGCAGTCGGGACAGGGGGCTGACCTACGAGCAGTACTTC
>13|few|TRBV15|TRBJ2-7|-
CATSRDGTYEQYF
TGTGCCACCAGCAGAGATGGTACCTACGAGCAGTACTTC
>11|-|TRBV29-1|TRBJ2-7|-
CSVERAYEQYF
TGCAGCGTTGAAAGGGCCTACGAGCAGTACTTC
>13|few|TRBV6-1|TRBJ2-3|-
CASSEFPWNTQYF
TGTGCCAGCAGTGAATTCCCGTGGAATACGCAGTATTTT
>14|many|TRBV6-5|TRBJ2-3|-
CASSYTGHADTQYF
TGTGCCAGCAGTTACACCGGTCACGCAGATACGCAGTATTTT
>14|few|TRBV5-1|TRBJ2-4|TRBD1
CASSAGTGENIQYF
TGCGCCAGCTCTGCCGGGACAGGTGAAAACATTCAGTACTTC
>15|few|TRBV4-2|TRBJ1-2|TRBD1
CASSQADRGNYGYTF
TGTGCCAGCAGCCAAGCGGACAGGGGCAACTATGGCTACACCTTC
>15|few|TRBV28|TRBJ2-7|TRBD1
CASNSAGTGIHEQYF
TGTGCCAGCAATTCAGCCGGGACAGGGATCCACGAGCAGTACTTC
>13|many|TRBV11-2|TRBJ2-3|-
CASSSQVGDTQYF
TGTGCCAGCAGTTCTCAGGTGGGAGATACGCAGTATTTT
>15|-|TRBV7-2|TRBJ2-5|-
CASSLALPSQETQYF
TGTGCCAGCAGCTTAGCGCTGCCCAGCCAAGAGACCCAGTACTTC
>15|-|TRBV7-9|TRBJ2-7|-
CASSSGRVLSYEQYF
TGTGCCAGCAGCTCCGGCCGCGTTCTCTCCTACGAGCAGTACTTC
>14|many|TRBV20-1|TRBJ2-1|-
CSARSGLLYNEQFF
TGCAGTGCTAGATCGGGACTTCTCTACAATGAGCAGTTCTTC
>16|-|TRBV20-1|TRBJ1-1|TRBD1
CSANDRGFLMNTEAFF
TGCAGTGCAAACGACAGGGGCTTCCTGATGAACACTGAAGCTTTCTTT
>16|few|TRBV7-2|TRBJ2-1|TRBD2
CASSLRTSGSNNEQFF
TGTGCCAGCAGCTTACGGACTAGCGGGAGCAACAATGAGCAGTTCTTC
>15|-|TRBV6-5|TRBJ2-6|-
CASSSLAGGANVLTF
TGTGCCAGCAGTTCCTTAGCTGGCGGGGCCAACGTCCTGACTTTC
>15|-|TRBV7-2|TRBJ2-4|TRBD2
CASRTGREAKNIQYF
TGTGCCAGCAGGACCGGGAGGGAGGCGAAAAACATTCAGTACTTC
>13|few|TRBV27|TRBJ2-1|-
CASSSRKGGEQFF
TGTGCCAGCAGTTCAAGAAAGGGCGGTGAGCAGTTCTTC
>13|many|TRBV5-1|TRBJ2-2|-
CASSLVNTGELFF
TGCGCCAGCAGCTTGGTAAACACCGGGGAGCTGTTTTTT